This paragraph covers one T cell receptor beta chain sequence. As yet, its antigen is unknown. In germline, CDR1 is SGHRS, CDR2 YFSETQ. There are 15 residues in the CDR3. This specimen belongs to a study of T cells expressing NK-cell markers. Study as a whole: The authors sequenced eight donors, of whom seven were HCMV-seropositive and one was seronegative. The study's findings and limits: Dominant NKG2C+ clonotypes made up roughly 1.0-8% of CD8+ T cells in over five donors. The CD3+CD56-NKG2C+ fraction of a few donors was also led by these clonotypes.

The authors made TCR beta cDNA libraries by 5'RACE template switching. This switching added a universal primer site and UMIs. Reanalyzing the 5' RACE reads, TCRdb keeps one entry per CDR3 protein, without DNA. The record lists about 110,000 distinct CDR3 sequences, of which the ten most abundant hold approximately 18%. The sequence came from a woman aged 18-70 years in good health. This rearrangement joins TRBV5-1 to TRBJ2-5; TCRdb lists TRBD1, though no DNA is available to test this call. Sample: blood T cells: a sorted CD56 or NKG2C T cell subset, CD4+ or CD8+ T cells, or bulk PBMC T cells (not recorded which). CDR3 region: CASSEWTGGQETQYF.